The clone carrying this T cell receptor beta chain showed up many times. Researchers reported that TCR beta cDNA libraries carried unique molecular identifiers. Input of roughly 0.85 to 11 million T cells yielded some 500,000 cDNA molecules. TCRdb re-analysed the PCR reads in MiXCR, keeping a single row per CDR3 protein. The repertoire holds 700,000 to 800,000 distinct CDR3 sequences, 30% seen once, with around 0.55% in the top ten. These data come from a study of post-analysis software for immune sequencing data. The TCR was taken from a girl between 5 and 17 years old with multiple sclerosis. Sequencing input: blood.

The CDR3 DNA reads as TGTGCCAGCAGTGAAGGCCAGCACGGCTACACCTTC. Its protein is CASSEGQHGYTF. V gene TRBV25-1 combines with J gene TRBJ1-2; D is undetermined. CDR1 MGHDK and CDR2 SYGVNS come from the germline V gene. V gave up 2 bases and J gave up 8 bases, with 9 bases separating them. The CDR3 is made up of 12 amino acids.